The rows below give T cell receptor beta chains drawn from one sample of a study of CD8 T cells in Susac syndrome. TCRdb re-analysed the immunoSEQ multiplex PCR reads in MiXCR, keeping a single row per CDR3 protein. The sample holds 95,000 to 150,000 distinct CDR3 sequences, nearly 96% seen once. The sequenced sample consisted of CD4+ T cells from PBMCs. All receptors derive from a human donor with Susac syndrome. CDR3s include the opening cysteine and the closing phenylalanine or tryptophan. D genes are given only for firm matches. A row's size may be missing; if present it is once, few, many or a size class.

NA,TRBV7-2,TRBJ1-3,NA,CASSTRIGTFGNTIYF,TGTGCCAGCTCCACGAGAATCGGGACATTTGGAAACACCATATATTTT
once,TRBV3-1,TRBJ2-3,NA,CASSLELPTDTQYF,TGTGCCAGCAGCCTAGAACTACCCACAGATACGCAGTATTTT
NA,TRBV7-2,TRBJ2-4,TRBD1,CASSLRGKGADKAKNIQYF,TGTGCCAGCAGCTTACGGGGAAAGGGGGCGGATAAAGCCAAAAACATTCAGTACTTC
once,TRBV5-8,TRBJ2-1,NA,CASSLAWLADEQFF,TGTGCCAGCAGCTTGGCCTGGCTAGCCGATGAGCAGTTCTTC
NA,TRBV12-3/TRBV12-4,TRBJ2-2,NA,CASSPWVNTYTGELFF,TGTGCCAGCAGTCCCTGGGTGAACACCTACACCGGGGAGCTGTTTTTT
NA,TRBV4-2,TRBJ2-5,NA,CASSQGGTEETQYF,TGTGCCAGCAGCCAAGGGGGGACGGAAGAGACCCAGTACTTC
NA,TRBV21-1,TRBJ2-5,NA,CASSKWGAQETQYF,TGTGCCAGCAGCAAATGGGGAGCTCAAGAGACCCAGTACTTC
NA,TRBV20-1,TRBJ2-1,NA,CSARRTTSNNEQFF,TGCAGTGCTAGGAGGACAACTAGTAACAATGAGCAGTTCTTC
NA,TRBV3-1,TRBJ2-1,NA,CASSGLLGRDEQFF,TGTGCCAGCAGCGGTCTTCTAGGGCGGGACGAGCAGTTCTTC
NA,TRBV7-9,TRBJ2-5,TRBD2,CASSHLPGLAGQETQYF,TGTGCCAGCAGCCATCTACCGGGACTAGCGGGCCAAGAGACCCAGTACTTC
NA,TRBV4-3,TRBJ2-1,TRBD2,CASSHAGEAGDALYNEQFF,TGCGCCAGCAGCCATGCGGGAGAGGCGGGAGACGCACTTTACAATGAGCAGTTCTTC
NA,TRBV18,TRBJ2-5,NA,CASSPPAGWETQYF,TGTGCCAGCTCACCACCGGCAGGGTGGGAGACCCAGTACTTC
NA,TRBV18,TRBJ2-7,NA,CASSPDGAYEQYF,TGTGCCAGCTCGCCGGACGGTGCCTACGAGCAGTACTTC
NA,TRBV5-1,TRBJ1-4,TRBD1,CASSLFPGGTNEKLFF,TGCGCCAGCAGCTTGTTTCCAGGGGGGACTAATGAAAAACTGTTTTTT
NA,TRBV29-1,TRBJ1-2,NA,CSAGGVYGYTF,TGCAGCGCCGGGGGTGTCTATGGCTACACCTTC
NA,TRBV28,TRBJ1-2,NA,CASLTPSYGYTF,TGTGCCAGCCTTACACCTTCCTATGGCTACACCTTC
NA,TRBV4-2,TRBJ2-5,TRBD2,CASSQDEGGPQETQYF,TGTGCCAGCAGCCAAGATGAGGGAGGGCCCCAAGAGACCCAGTACTTC
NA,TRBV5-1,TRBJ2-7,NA,CASSLEEGYEQYF,TGCGCCAGCAGCTTGGAGGAGGGCTACGAGCAGTACTTC